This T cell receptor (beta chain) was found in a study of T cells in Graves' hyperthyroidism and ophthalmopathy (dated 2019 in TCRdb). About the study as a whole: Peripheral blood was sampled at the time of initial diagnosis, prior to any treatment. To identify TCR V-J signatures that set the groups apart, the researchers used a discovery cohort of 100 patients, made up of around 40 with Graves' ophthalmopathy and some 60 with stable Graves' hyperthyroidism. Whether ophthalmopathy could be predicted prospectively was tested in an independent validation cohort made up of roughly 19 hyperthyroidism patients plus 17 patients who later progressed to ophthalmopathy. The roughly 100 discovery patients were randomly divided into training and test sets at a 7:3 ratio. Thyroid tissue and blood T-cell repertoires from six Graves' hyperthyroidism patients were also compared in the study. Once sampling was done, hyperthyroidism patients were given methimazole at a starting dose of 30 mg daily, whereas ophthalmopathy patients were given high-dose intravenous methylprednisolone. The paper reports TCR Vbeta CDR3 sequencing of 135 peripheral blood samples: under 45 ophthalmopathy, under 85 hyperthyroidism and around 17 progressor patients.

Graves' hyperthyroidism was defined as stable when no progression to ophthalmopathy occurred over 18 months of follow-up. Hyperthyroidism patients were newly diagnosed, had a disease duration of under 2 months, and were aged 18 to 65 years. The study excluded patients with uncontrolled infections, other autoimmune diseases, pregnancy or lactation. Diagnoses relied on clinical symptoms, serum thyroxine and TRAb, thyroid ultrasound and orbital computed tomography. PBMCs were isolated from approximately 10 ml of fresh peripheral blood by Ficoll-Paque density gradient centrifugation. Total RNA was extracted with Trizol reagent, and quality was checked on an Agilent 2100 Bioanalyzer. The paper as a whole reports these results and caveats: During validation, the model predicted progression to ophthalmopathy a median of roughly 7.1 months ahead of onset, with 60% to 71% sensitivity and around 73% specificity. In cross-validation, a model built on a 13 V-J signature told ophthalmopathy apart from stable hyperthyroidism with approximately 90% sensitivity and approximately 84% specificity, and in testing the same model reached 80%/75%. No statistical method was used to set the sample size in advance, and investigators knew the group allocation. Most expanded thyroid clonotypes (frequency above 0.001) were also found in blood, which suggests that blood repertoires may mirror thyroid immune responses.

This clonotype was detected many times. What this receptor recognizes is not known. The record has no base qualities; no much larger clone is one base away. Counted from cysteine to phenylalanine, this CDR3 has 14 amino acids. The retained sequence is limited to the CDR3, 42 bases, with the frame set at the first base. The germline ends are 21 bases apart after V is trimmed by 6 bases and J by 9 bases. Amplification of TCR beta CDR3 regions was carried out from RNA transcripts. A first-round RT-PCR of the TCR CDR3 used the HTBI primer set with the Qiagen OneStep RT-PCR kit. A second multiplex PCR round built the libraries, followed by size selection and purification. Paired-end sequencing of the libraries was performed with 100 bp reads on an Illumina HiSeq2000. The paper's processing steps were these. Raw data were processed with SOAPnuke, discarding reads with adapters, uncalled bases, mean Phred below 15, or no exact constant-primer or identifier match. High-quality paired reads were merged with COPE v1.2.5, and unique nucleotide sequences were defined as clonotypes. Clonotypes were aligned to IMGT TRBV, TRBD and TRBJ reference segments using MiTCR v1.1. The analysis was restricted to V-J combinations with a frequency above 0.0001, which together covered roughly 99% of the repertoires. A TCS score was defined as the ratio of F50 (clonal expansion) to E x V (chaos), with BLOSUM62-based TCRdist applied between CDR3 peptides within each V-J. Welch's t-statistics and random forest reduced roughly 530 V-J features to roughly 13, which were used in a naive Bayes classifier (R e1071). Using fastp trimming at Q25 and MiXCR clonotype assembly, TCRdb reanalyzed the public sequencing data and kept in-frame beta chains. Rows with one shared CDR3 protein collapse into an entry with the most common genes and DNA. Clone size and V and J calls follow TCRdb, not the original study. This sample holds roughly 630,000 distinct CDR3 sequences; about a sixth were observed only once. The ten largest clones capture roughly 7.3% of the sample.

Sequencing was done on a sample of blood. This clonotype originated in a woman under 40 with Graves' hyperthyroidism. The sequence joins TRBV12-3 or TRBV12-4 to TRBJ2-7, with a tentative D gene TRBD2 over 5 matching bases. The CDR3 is CASSSRVVVEGQYF. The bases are TGTGCCAGCAGCTCCCGGGTGGTAGTAGAGGGGCAGTACTTC.